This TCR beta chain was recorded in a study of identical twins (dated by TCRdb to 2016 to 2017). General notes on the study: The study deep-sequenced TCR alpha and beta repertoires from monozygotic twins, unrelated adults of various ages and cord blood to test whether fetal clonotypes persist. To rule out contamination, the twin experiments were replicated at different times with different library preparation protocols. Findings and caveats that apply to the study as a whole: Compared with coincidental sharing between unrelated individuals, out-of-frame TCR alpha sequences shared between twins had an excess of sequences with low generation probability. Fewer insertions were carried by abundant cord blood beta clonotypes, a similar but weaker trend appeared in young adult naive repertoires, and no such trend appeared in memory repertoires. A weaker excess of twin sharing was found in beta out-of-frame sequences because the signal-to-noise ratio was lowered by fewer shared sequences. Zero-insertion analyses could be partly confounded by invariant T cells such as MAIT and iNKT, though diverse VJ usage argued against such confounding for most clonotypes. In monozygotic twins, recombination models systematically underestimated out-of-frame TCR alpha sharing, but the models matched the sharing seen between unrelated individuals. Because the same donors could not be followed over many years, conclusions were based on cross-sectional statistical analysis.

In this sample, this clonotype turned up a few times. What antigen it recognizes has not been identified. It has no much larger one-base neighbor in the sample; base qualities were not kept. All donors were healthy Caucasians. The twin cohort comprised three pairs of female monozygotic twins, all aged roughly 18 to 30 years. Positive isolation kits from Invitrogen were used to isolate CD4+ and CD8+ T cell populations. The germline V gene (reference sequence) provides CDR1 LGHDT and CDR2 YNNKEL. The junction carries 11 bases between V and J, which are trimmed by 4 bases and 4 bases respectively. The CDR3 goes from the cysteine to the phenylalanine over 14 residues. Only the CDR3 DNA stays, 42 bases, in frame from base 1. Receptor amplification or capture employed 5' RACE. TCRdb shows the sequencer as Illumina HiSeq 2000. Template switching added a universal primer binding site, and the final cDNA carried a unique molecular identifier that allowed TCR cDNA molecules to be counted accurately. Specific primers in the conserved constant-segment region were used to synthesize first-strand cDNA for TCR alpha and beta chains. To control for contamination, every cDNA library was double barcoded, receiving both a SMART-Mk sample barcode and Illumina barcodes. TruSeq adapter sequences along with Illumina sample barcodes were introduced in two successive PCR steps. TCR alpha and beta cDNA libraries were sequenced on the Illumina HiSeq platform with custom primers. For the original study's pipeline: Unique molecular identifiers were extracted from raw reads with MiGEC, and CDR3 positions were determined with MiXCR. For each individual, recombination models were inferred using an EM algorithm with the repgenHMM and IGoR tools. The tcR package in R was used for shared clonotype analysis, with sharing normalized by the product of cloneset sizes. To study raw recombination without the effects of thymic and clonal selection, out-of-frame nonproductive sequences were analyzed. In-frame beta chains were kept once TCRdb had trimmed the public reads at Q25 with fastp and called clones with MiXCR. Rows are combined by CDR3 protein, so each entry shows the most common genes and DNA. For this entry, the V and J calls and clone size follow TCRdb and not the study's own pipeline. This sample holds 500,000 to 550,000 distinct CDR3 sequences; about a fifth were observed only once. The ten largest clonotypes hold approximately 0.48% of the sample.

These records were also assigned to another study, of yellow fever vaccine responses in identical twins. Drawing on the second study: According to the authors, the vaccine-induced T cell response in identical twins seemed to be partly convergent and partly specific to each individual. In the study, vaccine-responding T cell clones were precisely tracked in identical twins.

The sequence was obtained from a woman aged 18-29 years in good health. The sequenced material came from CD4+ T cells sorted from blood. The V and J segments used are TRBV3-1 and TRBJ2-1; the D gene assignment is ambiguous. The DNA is TGTGCCAGCAGCCCGTGGCCTAGATACAATGAGCAGTTCTTC. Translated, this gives CASSPWPRYNEQFF.